A selection of T cell receptor beta chains follows, all from one sample in a study of blood T cell repertoires in COVID-19. Some clones are missing from TCRdb's copy, which holds only in-frame ones; the method was immunoSEQ multiplex PCR. The data contain some 69,000 clones, approximately 92% of them singletons. Sequenced sample: peripheral blood. The receptor set was obtained from a woman aged 45-59 years with active COVID-19. The conserved cysteine and the conserved F or W are not part of the CDR3 here. The order of the fields is J gene, V gene, CDR3 protein.

J: TRBJ2-1
V: TRBV3-1/TRBV3-2
CDR3: ASSQAVGTGVSGEF

J: TRBJ2-7
V: TRBV28
CDR3: ASRRQVPGEQY

J: TRBJ2-3
V: TRBV7-9
CDR3: ASSLQTSTQC

J: TRBJ1-1
V: TRBV5-1
CDR3: ASGQGAISTEAF

J: TRBJ1-4
V: TRBV19
CDR3: ASSIPDRRLF

J: TRBJ2-1
V: TRBV6-5
CDR3: ASWPGSGIREQF

J: TRBJ1-3
V: TRBV19
CDR3: ASKTDPGSGNTIY

J: TRBJ2-3
V: TRBV7-3
CDR3: ASSPGLAGVRPTDTQY

J: TRBJ2-5
V: TRBV3-1/TRBV3-2
CDR3: ASSRPTGEETQY

J: TRBJ2-7
V: TRBV3-1/TRBV3-2
CDR3: ASSQGLAGYEQY

J: TRBJ2-7
V: TRBV28
CDR3: ASRGTSGTPNLYEQY

J: TRBJ1-6
V: TRBV6-1
CDR3: ASSEEGAGSYNSPLH

J: TRBJ2-2
V: TRBV7-3
CDR3: ASSLLAASGTGELF

J: TRBJ2-7
V: TRBV11-3
CDR3: ASSLAGITYEQY

J: TRBJ1-1
V: TRBV5-1
CDR3: ASSLGGLNTEAF

J: TRBJ1-2
V: TRBV5-4
CDR3: ASSWGSDRIYGYT

J: TRBJ1-5
V: TRBV9
CDR3: ASSKGTDHQPQH

J: TRBJ1-5
V: TRBV4-1
CDR3: ASSQEGGGQGHQPQH

J: TRBJ1-1
V: TRBV7-9
CDR3: ASSLGKNRGDTEAF

J: TRBJ2-3
V: TRBV4-2
CDR3: ASSQDAGFTDTQY

J: TRBJ1-1
V: TRBV29-1
CDR3: SAGFGQGVAF

J: TRBJ2-3
V: TRBV5-4
CDR3: ASSAGLGSTDTQY

J: TRBJ2-7
V: TRBV7-9
CDR3: ASSRQGWEQY

J: TRBJ1-1
V: TRBV19
CDR3: ASSIDLFGGSSTEAF

J: TRBJ2-3
V: TRBV5-8
CDR3: ASSSGGRSSKVDTQY

J: TRBJ2-3
V: TRBV9
CDR3: ASSVGVSGTDTQY

J: TRBJ1-5
V: TRBV5-8
CDR3: ASSLGVGGVGNQPQH

J: TRBJ2-5
V: TRBV2
CDR3: ASSESSVETQY

J: TRBJ2-3
V: TRBV3-1/TRBV3-2
CDR3: ASSQDVPGSSTDTQY